This T cell receptor (beta chain) was identified during a study of shared clonotypes between healthy human individuals (dated by TCRdb to the early 2020s). Regarding the study in general: The cohort comprised a couple of women and a few men aged 18 to 49 years. To estimate repertoire size and how much clonotypes are shared between individuals, the study performed deep sequencing of blood TCR repertoires from about five healthy adults. Between about 0.94 and 8.9 billion PBMCs per donor were obtained by leukapheresis. Libraries were prepared and TCR repertoires were sequenced by different laboratories using diverse techniques, in order to increase sequencing depth and limit assay-specific biases. For each donor, three plates each were used for CD4 naive and CD4 memory, two plates were used for CD8 naive, and one plate was used for CD8 memory. Findings and caveats that apply to the study as a whole: Sharing across several donors was observed for approximately 5% of naive CD4, over 3% of naive CD8, about 2.5% of memory CD4, and around 0.44% of memory CD8 clonotypes. Compared with non-shared clonotypes, clonotypes shared by all four sorted-subset donors had higher generation probabilities. Only blood was sampled, and tissue TCR repertoires likely differ from those in blood. Pairwise subsampling indicated that sequencing depth was expected to affect the degree of clonotype sharing among donors. Naive subsets generally had larger estimated clonotype richness than memory subsets did. The small number of donors limited the genetic and exposure-history diversity represented. Rarefaction of sorted-subset datasets indicated incomplete sequencing despite the large sequencing depth.

The CDR3 sequence holds 15 residues, the cysteine and phenylalanine included. The sequence is cut down to CDR3 DNA, 45 bases in frame from base 1. Per the germline V gene (reference sequence), LNHNV is the CDR1 and YYDKDF is the CDR2. Using the deep immunoSEQ assay, multiplex PCR amplified TCR CDR3 regions from genomic DNA. Extracted genomic DNA from each cell subset was spread evenly across all wells of several immunoSEQ 96-well plates, with each plate serving as a replicate. Each replicate PCR for sorted subsets received approximately 220 ng genomic DNA, equal to roughly 30,000 T cell genomes. The purified libraries were quantified using a Qubit 3.0 fluorometer, sized with a Bioanalyzer 2100, and then quantified again using the KAPA Library Quantification kit. Every immunoSEQ 96-well plate was sequenced on a separate single-read 150-cycle Illumina NextSeq 550 flow cell. The published analysis was carried out like this. The immunoSEQ output contained only junctional sequences without quality scores, so filtering could not match that applied to full-length reads. To assign V/J genes and CDR3, sequences were annotated using PyIR, a Python wrapper for IgBLAST v1.9, with IMGT germline references. Reads were removed for weak V/J assignments (E-value above 1e-6), missing CDR3, stop codons, out-of-frame junctions, or ambiguous translated residues. V3J clonotypes were defined as sequences sharing the same inferred V gene, J gene, and CDR3 amino acid sequence. Percentage overlap between repertoires was computed as shared unique clonotypes divided by the size of the smaller repertoire. RTK rarefaction, the Chao1 estimator, and Recon v2.1 estimates of unobserved clonotypes were used to assess repertoire richness. Generation probabilities for all TCRbeta clonotypes obtained by the gDNA method from a few donors were computed using OLGA. TCRdb retrieved this table from immuneACCESS and kept in-frame rearrangements only. Not all clones are present; in checked studies, unresolved V genes account for under half, and no reason is known for the remainder. That table furnishes V, J and clone size, whereas the DNA furnished D and trimming. The sample profile shows 2.3 million or so clones; more than 85% of them were found once. Jointly, the top ten make up about 0.37% of the sample.

Notes on this clone: This receptor's antigen is unknown. The germline gene is not matched at one end of the junction; a read error may be the cause.

Donors were healthy HIV-negative adults with no recently reported acute infections or vaccinations. Only Caucasian adults living in Nashville, Tennessee, USA were represented among the donors. Magnetic negative selection was used to enrich CD4+ T cells, after which naive cells were positively selected on CD45RA and the negative fraction became the memory subset. Blood was obtained by leukapheresis, after which PBMCs were separated by Ficoll-Histopaque density gradient centrifugation and cryopreserved in liquid nitrogen vapor phase. Purity and quantity of every magnetically sorted T cell population were checked by analytical flow cytometry. Each sorted fraction had its genomic DNA isolated and then quantified by UV absorbance on a Nanodrop 2000c.

The TCR was taken from a man between 18 and 35 years old in good health. Some clones in this sample may be carry-over from other donors' samples. The rearranged chain carries TRBV15 and TRBJ2-7, with the D call perhaps TRBD1 or TRBD2, each one matching 5 bases. The sample consisted of naive CD4+ T cells from PBMCs. The cell subset or site tag for this specimen amounts to: CD45RA+ positively selected. At the DNA level, the sequence is TGTGTCACCAGCAGAGATCGGGCTGGGGGATACGAGCAGTACTTC. This sequence encodes CVTSRDRAGGYEQYF.